These 27 T cell receptor beta chains were sequenced from one sample in a study of T cell repertoires and HLA-DP antigens. Assay used: immunoSEQ multiplex PCR; TCRdb lists only in-frame clones, some missing. Altogether approximately 100,000 clones are present, about 89% being singletons, with the ten largest covering about 1.7%. Their antigens remain unidentified. The sequenced material came from CD4+ T cells from PBMCs. The receptors were gathered from a man aged 45-65 years in good health and CMV-seronegative.

On this clone itself: The germline gene is not matched at one end of the junction; a read error may be the cause. The CDR3 protein is CASSESAATPSTF. In nucleotides, the CDR3 is TGTGCCAGCAGTGAATCGGCGGCTACTCCGTCAACATTT. This chain links TRBV25-1 with TRBJ2-3; no firm D call. Germline CDR1 is MGHDK and CDR2 is SYGVNS. CDR3 size: 13 residues.

The V call is TRBV27, the J call TRBJ2-2; D unresolved. Trimming pared 5 bases from V and 7 bases from J, leaving 8 bases between. CDR1 and CDR2 (germline): MNHEY, SMNVEV (reference sequence). This CDR3 is 12 amino acids long. The CDR3 DNA sequence: TGTGCCAGCAGTATGACGGTCGGGGAGCTGTTTTTT. Translation gives CASSMTVGELFF.

This chain links TRBV9 with TRBJ2-2; no clear D gene. CDR1 and CDR2 (germline): SGDLS, YYNGEE. Deletions cut 0 bases from V and 3 bases from J, with 6 bases between. The CDR3 loop spans 14 amino acids. In nucleotides, the CDR3 is TGTGCCAGCAGCGTAGGGGCTGACACCGGGGAGCTGTTTTTT. Translated: CASSVGADTGELFF.

This sequence joins TRBV7-9 and TRBJ2-1; D might be TRBD2 (6 bases). The CDR3 is 19 amino acids. The germline gives CDR1 SEHNR, CDR2 FQNEAQ (reference sequence). Trimming shortened V by 2 bases and J by 5 bases, and 25 bases separated the two germline ends. As DNA, the CDR3 is TGTGCCAGCAGCTTACAGAGGGTCTACGGGGACTCGCAAGACAATGAGCAGTTCTTC. It encodes CASSLQRVYGDSQDNEQFF.

The CDR3 nucleotides are TGTGCCACCAGCTCGATTCGGAACACTGAAGCTTTCTTT. Translated: CATSSIRNTEAFF. This rearrangement joins TRBV15 to TRBJ1-1; D gene uncertain. The germline gives CDR1 LNHNV, CDR2 YYDKDF (reference sequence). V was clipped by 5 bases and J by 1 base, with 8 bases between them. The length of the CDR3 is 13 residues.

V and J are TRBV28 and TRBJ1-3; possible D gene TRBD1, 6 bases. The CDR3 runs 16 residues. The germline gives CDR1 MDHEN, CDR2 SYDVKM. Trimming removed 5 bases at V and 1 base at J, with 15 bases between. Here the CDR3 reads CASSLRGGSSGNTIYF. DNA for the CDR3: TGTGCCAGCAGTCTTAGGGGGGGTAGTTCTGGAAACACCATATATTTT.

The genes are TRBV18 and TRBJ2-5, with 7 bases aligning to TRBD1. Germline V gives CDR1 KGHSH, CDR2 LQKENI. The CDR3 is 14 amino acids. The J segment lost 5 bases and the V segment lost 4 bases, leaving 7 bases of the junction unmatched. CDR3 sequence reads: CASSQGQQQETQYF. As DNA, the CDR3 is TGTGCCAGCTCACAGGGACAGCAGCAGGAGACCCAGTACTTC.

This chain links TRBV5-1 with TRBJ1-2, with D perhaps matching TRBD1 (6 bases). Germline assignment: CDR1 SGHRS and CDR2 YFSETQ. CDR3 length: 17 residues. Trimming pared 0 bases from V and 0 bases from J, leaving 15 bases between. The CDR3, as DNA: TGCGCCAGCAGCTTGGCGACATGGACAGCCACTAACTATGGCTACACCTTC. As protein: CASSLATWTATNYGYTF.

The rearrangement links TRBV5-1 to TRBJ1-3; D perhaps matches TRBD1 (5 bases). V lost 4 bases, J lost 4 bases, and 18 bases lay in between. In germline, CDR1 is SGHRS, CDR2 YFSETQ. The CDR3 totals 16 residues. Written as DNA, the CDR3 is TGCGCCAGCAGCCTGGCAGGGACCGCTTACGGAAACACCATATATTTT. It translates to CASSLAGTAYGNTIYF. Variable domain in full (rest from reference TRBV5-1 and TRBJ1-3): KAGVTQTPRYLIKTRGQQVTLSCSPISGHRSVSWYQQTPGQGLQFLFEYFSETQRNKGNFPGRFSGRQFSNSRSEMNVSTLELGDSALYLCASSLAGTAYGNTIYFGEGSWLTVV.

The chain uses TRBV19 and TRBJ2-1; D call uncertain. The germline V and J ends were trimmed by 1 base and 0 bases, with 4 bases remaining between them. This CDR3 has 14 residues. Germline V gene data show CDR1 as LNHDA and CDR2 as SQIVND (reference sequence). CDR3 nucleotide sequence: TGTGCCAGTAGTATAGGGAGCTCCTACAATGAGCAGTTCTTC. It specifies CASSIGSSYNEQFF.

The sample holds one count of this clone. Written as DNA, the CDR3 is TGTGCCAGCAGTGATTCGGGGGGGACAGGGAGTCAGCCCCAGCATTTT. Translated, it gives CASSDSGGTGSQPQHF. J is TRBJ1-5 and V is TRBV25-1; the match to TRBD1 covers 9 bases. Germline V gives CDR1 MGHDK, CDR2 SYGVNS. The CDR3 is made up of 16 amino acids. With V trimmed by 3 bases and J by 6 bases, 9 bases remained unmatched.

This rearrangement joins TRBV6-6 to TRBJ1-3, with a possible D match to TRBD1 (5 bases). CDR1 is MNHNY and CDR2 is SVGAGI in the germline V gene (reference sequence). The length of the CDR3 is 16 residues. Trimming shortened V by 6 bases and J by 3 bases, and 18 bases separated the two germline ends. The CDR3 nucleotides are TGTGCCAGCAGAGTCAAACCGACAGATCTTGGAAACACCATATATTTT. Translated: CASRVKPTDLGNTIYF.

This clone was seen just once. V and J are TRBV10-3 and TRBJ2-1; 10 bases match TRBD1. The junction had 15 bases not matched to a gene; V was cut back by 7 bases and J by 9 bases. The CDR3 runs to 16 residues. Germline V gives CDR1 ENHRY, CDR2 SYGVKD. The CDR3 bases are TGTGCCATCACTGTCGGGACAGGGGCCTTCTCCAGTGAGCAGTTCTTC. Encoded protein: CAITVGTGAFSSEQFF.

V and J are TRBV5-1 and TRBJ2-1; tentatively, D is TRBD1 or TRBD2 (5 bases each). The V and J ends lost 0 bases and 8 bases respectively, with 15 bases between them. Germline CDR1 SGHRS, CDR2 YFSETQ. This CDR3 region has 15 residues. The CDR3 protein is CASSLVASRGDEQFF. The CDR3 region has the DNA TGCGCCAGCAGCTTGGTGGCTAGTCGGGGCGATGAGCAGTTCTTC.

V and J are TRBV9 and TRBJ2-1; D gene uncertain. The CDR3 runs to 12 residues. With 0 bases removed from V and 9 bases from J, the gap between germline ends came to 7 bases. CDR1 and CDR2 from the germline V gene are SGDLS and YYNGEE. The CDR3 is CASSVDVGEQFF. The CDR3 nucleotides are TGTGCCAGCAGCGTAGATGTTGGTGAGCAGTTCTTC.

The chain links TRBV5-5 to TRBJ2-3; D unresolved. V lost 2 bases and J lost 2, with 3 bases in between. The V gene's germline CDR1 is SGHKS and CDR2 YYEKEE (reference sequence). There are 12 residues in the CDR3. The CDR3 protein is CASSFNTDTQYF. The DNA for the CDR3 is TGTGCCAGCAGCTTTAACACAGATACGCAGTATTTT.

The gene calls are TRBV18 and TRBJ1-2, with 7 positions matching TRBD1. The CDR3 runs 15 residues. J gave up 3 bases and V 6 bases, and 10 bases lay outside the gene matches. Germline lookup yields CDR1 KGHSH and CDR2 LQKENI. Here the CDR3 DNA reads TGTGCCAGCTCGGGCAACAGGGGCCTTGACTATGGCTACACCTTC. This translates into CASSGNRGLDYGYTF.

The chain couples TRBV19 to TRBJ2-4; 7 bases agree with TRBD2. CDR1 is LNHDA and CDR2 is SQIVND in the germline V gene (reference sequence). The junction had 8 bases not matched to a gene; V was cut back by 3 bases and J by 3 bases. The CDR3 loop spans 16 amino acids. The CDR3 bases are TGTGCCAGTAGTATTTTCCTAGCGGAGATCAAAAACATTCAGTACTTC. This gives the protein CASSIFLAEIKNIQYF.

The chain combines TRBV5-4 with TRBJ2-2; D unclear. Germline V gives CDR1 SGHNT, CDR2 YYREEE (reference sequence). Trimming left V 4 bases short and J 8 bases short, with 9 bases between. The CDR3 has 12 amino acids. The CDR3 nucleotides are TGTGCCAGCAGCGAACGATGGGGGGAGCTGTTTTTT. Translated: CASSERWGELFF.

The chain carries TRBV29-1 and TRBJ2-3; TRBD2 matches 7 bases. This CDR3 comprises 13 residues. V was pared by 6 bases and J by 2 bases, with 5 bases of the junction left unmatched. CDR1 is SQVTM, CDR2 ANQGSEA, per germline. CDR3 protein: CSVSSGATDTQYF. The CDR3 DNA reads TGCAGCGTATCTAGCGGAGCCACAGATACGCAGTATTTT.

The chain combines TRBV6-5 with TRBJ2-3, with D possibly matching TRBD1 (6 bases). Trimming removed 4 bases from V and 6 bases from J, with 11 bases in between. The germline V gene encodes CDR1 MNHEY and CDR2 SVGAGI. The CDR3 loop spans 13 amino acids. The CDR3 loop is CASSFDTGDTQYF. The CDR3 DNA is TGTGCCAGCAGTTTCGACACAGGGGATACGCAGTATTTT.

This clone was counted between two and nine times. The gene calls are TRBV30 and TRBJ1-5; a possible D gene is TRBD1 (6 bases). The CDR3 spans 15 residues. Germline CDR1 is GTSNPN and CDR2 is SVGIG (reference sequence). Trimming took off 3 bases at V and 2 bases at J, with 14 bases between the two ends. DNA for the CDR3: TGTGCCTGGAGCTATCAGGGGTTAGGCAATCAGCCCCAGCATTTT. Translation gives CAWSYQGLGNQPQHF.

The chain uses TRBV5-1 and TRBJ2-1, with 7 bases lining up with TRBD2. Germline CDR1 and CDR2: SGHRS and YFSETQ. V shed 0 bases, J shed 4 bases, and the junction held 7 bases outside the gene matches. CDR3 length: 16 amino acids. The CDR3 nucleotides read TGCGCCAGCAGCTTGGCTTCCGGACTAGGGTACAATGAGCAGTTCTTC. It specifies CASSLASGLGYNEQFF.

The chain combines TRBV4-1 with TRBJ2-3; 10 bases align to TRBD2. CDR3 length: 17 residues. Germline values: CDR1 MGHRA, CDR2 YSYEKL. V shed 2 bases and J 5 bases; nucleotides not matched to a gene: 10. The chain's CDR3 is CASSQSLTSGLRDTQYF. CDR3 in DNA: TGCGCCAGCAGCCAATCATTGACTAGCGGGCTACGAGATACGCAGTATTTT.

This chain uses TRBV5-4 with TRBJ2-3; no clear D gene. The CDR3 loop spans 17 amino acids. Germline V gene lookup returns CDR1 SGHNT and CDR2 YYREEE (reference sequence). The V end lost 0 bases, the J end lost 2 bases, and 16 bases lay between the germline ends. DNA for the CDR3: TGTGCCAGCAGCTTGGAATTGAACTATCGCCCCACAGATACGCAGTATTTT. It translates to CASSLELNYRPTDTQYF.

V gene TRBV10-3 combines with J gene TRBJ2-7, with D possibly matching TRBD1 (6 bases). This CDR3 is built from 15 residues. CDR1 is ENHRY, CDR2 SYGVKD, per germline. The V end was cut by 4 bases, the J end by 2 bases, with 15 bases between. The CDR3 nucleotides read TGTGCCATCAGTGTGAATCAGGGGCCAGCCTACGAGCAGTACTTC. Translating gives CAISVNQGPAYEQYF.

The CDR3 region has the DNA TGTGCCAGCAGTTCCGACGTCTGGAACTATGGCTACACCTTC. Translation gives CASSSDVWNYGYTF. The genes are TRBV6-1 and TRBJ1-2; D gene uncertain. The CDR3 covers 14 residues. CDR1 is MNHNS and CDR2 is SASEGT in the germline V gene. Trimming pared 5 bases from V and 2 bases from J, leaving 12 bases between.